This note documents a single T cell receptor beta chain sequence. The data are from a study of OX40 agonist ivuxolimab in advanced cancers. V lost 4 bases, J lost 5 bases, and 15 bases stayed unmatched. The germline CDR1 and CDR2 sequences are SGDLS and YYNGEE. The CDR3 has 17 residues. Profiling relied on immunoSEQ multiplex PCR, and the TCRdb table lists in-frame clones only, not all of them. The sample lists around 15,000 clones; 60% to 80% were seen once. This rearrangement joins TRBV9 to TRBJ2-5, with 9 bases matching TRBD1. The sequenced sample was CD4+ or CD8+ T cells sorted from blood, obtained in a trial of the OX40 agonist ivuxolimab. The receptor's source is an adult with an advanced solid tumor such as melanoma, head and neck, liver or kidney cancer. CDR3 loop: CASSSNLGQGPRETQYF. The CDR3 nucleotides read TGTGCCAGCAGCTCCAACCTCGGACAGGGGCCGAGGGAGACCCAGTACTTC.